The next 20 T cell receptor beta chains were all read from a single sample in a study of beta chain features in type 1 diabetes (dated by TCRdb to about 2018). Preparation of the library involved the immunoSEQ multiplex PCR assay. All of the isolated RNA was reverse transcribed with the High Capacity cDNA Reverse Transcription Kit, so expressed TCRB transcripts were sequenced. Drawn from immuneACCESS, this table holds only the in-frame rearrangements with V and J called that TCRdb kept. Clones are partly lost; checked studies trace under half to an unresolved V gene and leave the rest unexplained. Counted in this sample were more than 350,000 clones; more than 9.5% of them appeared once. In total, the top ten clones hold 0.046% of the sample. The sequencing input was naive CD4+ T cells from blood. The intended sense of this specimen's cell subset or site label: true naive CD4+ T cells. These TCRs come from a woman between 18 and 29 years old in good health.

This clone has more than one count but fewer than ten. The V gene is TRBV13, the J gene TRBJ2-7; possible D gene TRBD2, 6 bases. CDR1 PRHDT and CDR2 FYEKMQ come from the germline V gene (reference sequence). The CDR3 length is 15 residues. V dropped 5 bases and J dropped 1 base, with 15 bases sitting between them. The CDR3 DNA follows: TGTGCCAGCAGCACACCCGGCGGGAATTCCTACGAGCAGTACTTC. Encoded protein: CASSTPGGNSYEQYF.

The table lists this clone with a few counts. The J gene is TRBJ2-1, the V gene TRBV7-2, with 15 bases identical to TRBD2. V shed 4 bases, J shed 8 bases, and the junction held 3 bases outside the gene matches. This CDR3 has 15 residues. CDR1 SGHTA and CDR2 FQGNSA come from the germline V gene. The CDR3 coding sequence is TGTGCCAGCAGCTCAGGACTAGCGGGAGGGTATGAGCAGTTCTTC. Residues: CASSSGLAGGYEQFF. The whole variable domain, filled in from reference TRBV7-2 and TRBJ2-1, reads GAGVSQSPSNKVTEKGKDVELRCDPISGHTALYWYRQSLGQGLEFLIYFQGNSAPDKSGLPSDRFSAERTGGSVSTLTIQRTQQEDSAVYLCASSSGLAGGYEQFFGPGTRLTVL.

The CDR3 spells CSVEDRRQWNTEAFF. CDR3 DNA sequence: TGCAGCGTCGAGGACAGGCGACAGTGGAACACTGAAGCTTTCTTT. The chain is built from TRBV29-1 and TRBJ1-1; 7 bases align to TRBD1. Germline assignment: CDR1 SQVTM and CDR2 ANQGSEA. The V segment lost 6 bases and the J segment 1 base; nucleotides outside the gene matches: 11. The CDR3 has 15 amino acids.

This clone was detected a few times. The chain employs TRBV18 and TRBJ2-4, with D maybe TRBD1 (6 bases). The CDR3 is 13 amino acids. Germline V lookup: CDR1 KGHSH, CDR2 LQKENI. V was clipped by 3 bases and J by 5 bases, with 8 bases between them. Here the CDR3 reads CASSPRQENIQYF. The CDR3 region has the DNA TGTGCCAGCTCACCTCGACAGGAAAACATTCAGTACTTC.

In its sample, this clone was seen a few times. The V and J genes are TRBV7-3 and TRBJ2-1; D gene uncertain. The CDR3 spans 13 residues. Germline assignment: CDR1 SGHTA and CDR2 FQGTGA. Trimming cost V 1 base and J 5 bases, with 6 bases left between them. The CDR3 is CASSLSQDNEQFF. The CDR3 nucleotides read TGTGCCAGCAGCTTAAGTCAGGACAATGAGCAGTTCTTC. The full variable domain, with the rest looked up from reference TRBV7-3 and TRBJ2-1, is GAGVSQTPSNKVTEKGKYVELRCDPISGHTALYWYRQSLGQGPEFLIYFQGTGAADDSGLPNDRFFAVRPEGSVSTLKIQRTERGDSAVYLCASSLSQDNEQFFGPGTRLTVL.

The chain is built from TRBV11-2 and TRBJ2-1; TRBD1 is a possible D gene (6 bases). Per germline, CDR1 SGHAT and CDR2 FQNNGV. Trimming took 2 bases from V and 9 from J, leaving 14 bases between them. The CDR3 totals 14 residues. The CDR3 DNA is TGTGCCAGCAGCTTACAGGACAGCTTGAGTGAGCAGTTCTTC. Protein sequence: CASSLQDSLSEQFF.

This rearrangement joins TRBV5-4 to TRBJ2-5, with a possible D match to TRBD2 (7 bases). This CDR3 comprises 13 residues. Trimming stripped 4 bases from V and 5 bases from J, with 12 bases between. The germline V gene encodes CDR1 SGHNT and CDR2 YYREEE (reference sequence). The CDR3 DNA is TGTGCCAGCAGCCTGGGGGGGCCCGAGACCCAGTACTTC. As protein: CASSLGGPETQYF.

The genes are TRBV7-8 and TRBJ1-1; tentative D call: TRBD1 (6 bases). The CDR3 contains 14 residues. Looked up from germline, CDR1 is SGHVS and CDR2 is FQNEAQ. Trimming removed 5 bases from V and 1 base from J, with 11 bases in between. This chain's CDR3 is CASSRGQTNTEAFF. The DNA for the CDR3 is TGTGCCAGCAGCCGAGGACAGACGAACACTGAAGCTTTCTTT.

The chain is built from TRBV7-3 and TRBJ2-5; tentative D call: TRBD1 (6 bases). The CDR3 has 15 amino acids. V lost 6 bases and J 1 base, leaving 15 bases between the germline ends. Germline CDR1 reads SGHTA; CDR2 reads FQGTGA. The CDR3 nucleotides read TGTGCCAGCAGTCCCGGCAGGACAGTCCAAGAGACCCAGTACTTC. Its translation: CASSPGRTVQETQYF.

The chain carries TRBV7-2 and TRBJ2-7, with D perhaps TRBD1 (5 bases). This CDR3 has 16 residues. V gave up 2 bases and J gave up 2 bases, with 16 bases separating them. Germline V gene lookup returns CDR1 SGHTA and CDR2 FQGNSA. CDR3 residues: CASSLRGQSLTYEQYF. The CDR3 DNA reads TGTGCCAGCAGCTTAAGGGGCCAATCTCTTACCTACGAGCAGTACTTC.

This clone was counted once. The CDR3: CASSLQGWETQYF. CDR3 sequence (DNA): TGCGCCAGCAGTCTACAGGGTTGGGAGACCCAGTACTTC. The chain uses TRBV4-1 and TRBJ2-5; D possibly corresponds to TRBD1 (6 bases). Germline V gene data show CDR1 as MGHRA and CDR2 as YSYEKL. The CDR3 consists of 13 residues. The V end lost 6 bases, the J end lost 5 bases, and 13 bases lay between the germline ends.

There are a few counts of this clone. J is TRBJ1-5 and V is TRBV4-3; no firm D call. Between the trimmed V and J ends, which lost 1 base and 6 bases, there was a span of 10 bases. The CDR3 is 14 residues long. CDR1 and CDR2 from the germline V gene are LGHNA and YSLEER. CDR3 in DNA: TGCGCCAGCAGCCAAGTACCCCGTGGTCAGCCCCAGCATTTT. Protein product: CASSQVPRGQPQHF.

V gene TRBV9 combines with J gene TRBJ2-1, with TRBD2 matching over 9 bases. Germline lookup yields CDR1 SGDLS and CDR2 YYNGEE. This CDR3 has 18 residues. The trim removed 4 bases at V and 1 base at J, leaving 12 bases unmatched. The CDR3 protein is CASSPRSGAGGSYNEQFF. CDR3 nucleotides: TGTGCCAGCAGCCCCCGTTCCGGCGCGGGGGGGTCCTACAATGAGCAGTTCTTC.

This chain uses TRBV5-4 with TRBJ2-3; no clear D gene. Deletions cut 0 bases from V and 4 bases from J, with 6 bases between. Per the germline V gene, CDR1 is SGHNT and CDR2 is YYREEE (reference sequence). This CDR3 spans 13 amino acids. This chain's CDR3 is CASSLDGSDTQYF. The DNA of the CDR3 is TGTGCCAGCAGCTTGGACGGGTCAGATACGCAGTATTTT.

This chain uses TRBV5-1 with TRBJ2-2; 15 nucleotides match TRBD2. Germline V gives CDR1 SGHRS, CDR2 YFSETQ. CDR3 length: 17 residues. With 3 bases clipped from V and 5 bases from J, the junction kept 5 bases outside the gene matches. The CDR3 sequence is CASSSGGLAGGTGELFF. The CDR3 region has the DNA TGCGCCAGCAGCTCCGGCGGACTAGCGGGAGGGACCGGGGAGCTGTTTTTT. The variable domain in full, with the rest retrieved from reference TRBV5-1 and TRBJ2-2, is KAGVTQTPRYLIKTRGQQVTLSCSPISGHRSVSWYQQTPGQGLQFLFEYFSETQRNKGNFPGRFSGRQFSNSRSEMNVSTLELGDSALYLCASSSGGLAGGTGELFFGEGSRLTVL.

The rearrangement uses TRBV7-8 and TRBJ2-2; 7 nucleotides agree with TRBD1. V dropped 4 bases and J dropped 1; count of bases not matched to a gene: 3. The length of the CDR3 is 15 residues. The germline V gene has CDR1 SGHVS and CDR2 FQNEAQ. The CDR3 spells CASSWGTENTGELFF. Here the CDR3 DNA reads TGTGCCAGCAGCTGGGGGACAGAGAACACCGGGGAGCTGTTTTTT.

This clone has just a few counts. The chain carries TRBV15 and TRBJ2-5, with 7 bases lining up with TRBD1. The CDR3 contains 14 residues. Germline loops: CDR1 LNHNV, CDR2 YYDKDF (reference sequence). Losses at the gene ends were 1 base for V and 3 bases for J; bases not matched to a gene: 2. The CDR3 is CATSRGDSKETQYF. The CDR3 region has the DNA TGTGCCACCAGCAGAGGGGACAGTAAAGAGACCCAGTACTTC.

The chain employs TRBV5-1 and TRBJ2-1; D is unresolved. V lost 2 bases and J lost 6, with 3 bases in between. Germline lookup yields CDR1 SGHRS and CDR2 YFSETQ. This CDR3 is built from 11 residues. The CDR3 region is CASSFSNEQFF. CDR3 bases: TGCGCCAGCAGCTTCAGCAATGAGCAGTTCTTC. Drawing the rest from reference TRBV5-1 and TRBJ2-1, the complete variable domain is KAGVTQTPRYLIKTRGQQVTLSCSPISGHRSVSWYQQTPGQGLQFLFEYFSETQRNKGNFPGRFSGRQFSNSRSEMNVSTLELGDSALYLCASSFSNEQFFGPGTRLTVL.

This chain joins TRBV7-9 and TRBJ1-6; a possible D gene is TRBD1 (6 bases). With 5 bases removed from V and 6 bases from J, the gap between germline ends came to 14 bases. The CDR3 runs 15 residues. The germline V gene has CDR1 SEHNR and CDR2 FQNEAQ (reference sequence). CDR3 sequence (DNA): TGTGCCAGCAGCCCCTGGGAGGGGGGTAATTCACCCCTCCACTTT. This codes for CASSPWEGGNSPLHF.

The V gene is TRBV5-4, the J gene TRBJ2-1, with D perhaps being TRBD1 or TRBD2 (6 bases each). The CDR3 runs to 16 residues. In germline, CDR1 is SGHNT, CDR2 YYREEE (reference sequence). V lost 0 bases to trimming and J lost 0 bases, with 10 bases between them. The CDR3 DNA reads TGTGCCAGCAGCTTGGCCGGGGGCCTCTCCTACAATGAGCAGTTCTTC. Translating gives CASSLAGGLSYNEQFF. The full variable domain, in which reference TRBV5-4 and TRBJ2-1 provide the parts outside the CDR3, is ETGVTQSPTHLIKTRGQQVTLRCSSQSGHNTVSWYQQALGQGPQFIFQYYREEENGRGNFPPRFSGLQFPNYSSELNVNALELDDSALYLCASSLAGGLSYNEQFFGPGTRLTVL.